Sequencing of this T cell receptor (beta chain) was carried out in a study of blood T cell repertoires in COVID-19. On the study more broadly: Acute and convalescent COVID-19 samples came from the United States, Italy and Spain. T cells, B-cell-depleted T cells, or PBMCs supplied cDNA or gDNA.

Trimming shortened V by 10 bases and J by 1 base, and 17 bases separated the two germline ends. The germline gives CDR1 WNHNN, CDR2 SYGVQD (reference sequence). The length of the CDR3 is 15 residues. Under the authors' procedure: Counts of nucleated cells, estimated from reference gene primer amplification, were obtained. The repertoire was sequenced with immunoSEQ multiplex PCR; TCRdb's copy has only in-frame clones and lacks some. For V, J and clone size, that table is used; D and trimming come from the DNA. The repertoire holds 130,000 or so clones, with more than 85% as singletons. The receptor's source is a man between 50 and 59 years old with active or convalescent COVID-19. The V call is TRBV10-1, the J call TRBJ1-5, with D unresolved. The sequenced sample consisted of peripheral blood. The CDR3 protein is CATPEPFVSNQPQHF. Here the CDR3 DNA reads TGCGCCACCCCCGAGCCCTTTGTCAGCAATCAGCCCCAGCATTTT.